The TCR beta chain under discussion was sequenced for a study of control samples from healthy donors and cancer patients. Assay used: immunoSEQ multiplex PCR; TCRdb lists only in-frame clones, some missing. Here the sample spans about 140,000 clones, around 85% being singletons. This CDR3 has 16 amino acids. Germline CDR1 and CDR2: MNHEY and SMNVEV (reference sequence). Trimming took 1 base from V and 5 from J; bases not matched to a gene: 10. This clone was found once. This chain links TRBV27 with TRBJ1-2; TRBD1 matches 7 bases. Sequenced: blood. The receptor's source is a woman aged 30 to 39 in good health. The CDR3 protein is CASSLYRTGTPYGYTF. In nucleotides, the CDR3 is TGTGCCAGCAGTTTATACAGGACAGGCACGCCTTATGGCTACACCTTC.